Following are 21 T cell receptor beta chains from one sample sequenced in a study of blood T cell repertoires in COVID-19. Produced via immunoSEQ multiplex PCR; TCRdb's table is partial and in-frame only. The table has about 160,000 clones, 87% seen once. The sample was peripheral blood. These receptors originate from a woman aged 55-69 years with active or convalescent COVID-19.

The chain joins TRBV7-9 to TRBJ2-3; 9 bases line up with TRBD1. Germline values: CDR1 SEHNR, CDR2 FQNEAQ (reference sequence). Trimming removed 5 bases from V and 2 bases from J; junction bases left unmatched: 5. The CDR3 is 15 residues long. CDR3 DNA sequence: TGTGCCAGCAGCCAAACAGGGGGCTTCACAGATACGCAGTATTTT. This encodes CASSQTGGFTDTQYF.

V and J are TRBV30 and TRBJ2-3, with 7 bases that match TRBD2. The length of the CDR3 is 15 residues. The ends lost 8 bases at V and 0 bases at J; junction bases unmatched: 11. CDR1 GTSNPN and CDR2 SVGIG come from the germline V gene (reference sequence). The CDR3 protein is CAGTNWAESTDTQYF. In nucleotides, the CDR3 is TGTGCCGGGACTAACTGGGCAGAAAGCACAGATACGCAGTATTTT.

A few counts support this clone. The genes are TRBV5-6 and TRBJ2-7; 7 bases align to TRBD1. CDR3 length: 15 residues. Trimming cost V 1 base and J 1 base; bases outside gene matches: 5. The germline V gene has CDR1 SGHDT and CDR2 YYEEEE. The CDR3 sequence: CASSLRPGQSYEQYF. Written as DNA, the CDR3 is TGTGCCAGCAGCTTGAGGCCGGGACAGTCCTACGAGCAGTACTTC.

The chain joins TRBV12-5 to TRBJ1-3; 7 bases fit TRBD1. This CDR3 is built from 17 residues. Germline assignment: CDR1 LGHNT and CDR2 FRNRAP. Germline trimming cut 5 bases from V and 0 bases from J; bases unmatched to any gene: 10. The CDR3 sequence is CASGPPTGSGSGNTIYF. The CDR3 DNA reads TGTGCTAGTGGTCCTCCGACAGGGTCGGGCTCTGGAAACACCATATATTTT.

The V call is TRBV6-2 or TRBV6-3, the J call TRBJ1-5, with 10 bases that match TRBD1. V shed 6 bases, J shed 3 bases, and the junction held 8 bases outside the gene matches. The CDR3 contains 16 residues. Germline-derived CDR1 and CDR2 are MNHEY and SVGEGT. The CDR3 DNA reads as TGTGCCAGCAGCTGGAGGACAGGGGGTATCAATCAGCCCCAGCATTTT. Translated: CASSWRTGGINQPQHF.

The chain employs TRBV3-1 (or the pseudogene TRBV3-2) and TRBJ1-2; D gene ambiguous. This CDR3 is built from 18 residues. The ends were cut back, 4 bases at V and 5 bases at J, with 26 bases in the middle. From germline, CDR1 is LGHDT and CDR2 YNNKEL (reference sequence). CDR3 residues: CASSPRHPAEVVIYGYTF. The DNA for the CDR3 is TGTGCCAGCAGCCCTCGCCACCCCGCAGAGGTTGTAATATATGGCTACACCTTC.

The chain is built from TRBV9 and TRBJ1-1; D might be TRBD1 (5 bases). The CDR3 is 15 residues long. Germline CDR1 SGDLS, CDR2 YYNGEE. With 2 bases removed from V and 1 base from J, the gap between germline ends came to 12 bases. This CDR3 is CASSVTGGGNTEAFF. Written as DNA, the CDR3 is TGTGCCAGCAGCGTGACTGGGGGAGGGAACACTGAAGCTTTCTTT.

This chain joins TRBV6-1 and TRBJ1-1; possible D gene TRBD1, 5 bases. This CDR3 spans 14 amino acids. Deletions cut 1 base from V and 1 base from J, with 7 bases between. CDR1 is MNHNS and CDR2 is SASEGT in the germline V gene. CDR3 in DNA: TGTGCCAGCAGTGAAGGGGGGGAGAACACTGAAGCTTTCTTT. Encoded protein: CASSEGGENTEAFF.

The chain is built from TRBV6-5 and TRBJ1-1; a weak D match, TRBD1 (5 bases). Germline CDR1 and CDR2: MNHEY and SVGAGI. V dropped 7 bases and J dropped 1 base, with 7 bases sitting between them. This CDR3 is built from 12 residues. In DNA, the CDR3 is TGTGCCAGCAACCAGGGGAACACTGAAGCTTTCTTT. The encoded protein is CASNQGNTEAFF.

The V gene is TRBV19, the J gene TRBJ1-1, with 7 bases identical to TRBD1. Germline-derived CDR1 and CDR2 are LNHDA and SQIVND (reference sequence). The length of the CDR3 is 15 residues. V lost 6 bases to trimming and J lost 0 bases; unmatched junction nucleotides: 7. CDR3 nucleotide sequence: TGTGCCAGTAGGGCTGGGGGACAGATGAACACTGAAGCTTTCTTT. It translates to CASRAGGQMNTEAFF.

V usage is TRBV4-2 and J usage is TRBJ2-6; D is possibly TRBD2 (6 bases). Germline CDR1 is LGHNA and CDR2 is YNFKEQ. The CDR3 runs to 15 residues. The V end lost 0 bases, the J end lost 6 bases, and 9 bases lay between the germline ends. For the CDR3, the DNA is TGTGCCAGCAGCCAAGAGGGGGGTCCGGCCAACGTCCTGACTTTC. Translating it yields CASSQEGGPANVLTF.

This chain connects TRBV3-1 (or the pseudogene TRBV3-2) to TRBJ1-1, with a tentative D call TRBD1 (6 bases). The CDR3 extends over 17 amino acids. V was trimmed by 3 bases and J by 1 base, leaving 18 bases between them. Germline CDR1 LGHDT, CDR2 YNNKEL (reference sequence). DNA of the CDR3: TGTGCCAGCAGCCACCCACGACAGGTTCCCCGGAACACTGAAGCTTTCTTT. As protein: CASSHPRQVPRNTEAFF.

The chain combines TRBV5-1 with TRBJ1-3; D ambiguous. The CDR3 contains 14 residues. V lost 0 bases and J 8 bases, leaving 12 bases between the germline ends. Germline values: CDR1 SGHRS, CDR2 YFSETQ. CDR3 coding DNA: TGCGCCAGCAGCTTGGACCACATAGCAGACACCATATATTTT. It yields the protein CASSLDHIADTIYF.

The chain couples TRBV6-5 to TRBJ2-7; 8 bases are shared with TRBD2. Germline V CDR1 and CDR2: MNHEY, SVGAGI. The V and J ends lost 6 bases and 0 bases, in that order; junction bases with no gene match: 7. The CDR3 totals 15 residues. The CDR3 nucleotides read TGTGCCAGCAGCCCCCGGGGACTAGTCTCCTACGAGCAGTACTTC. As protein: CASSPRGLVSYEQYF.

The chain employs TRBV12-5 and TRBJ2-1, with unresolved D. Trimming removed 8 bases at V and 6 bases at J, with 8 bases between. This CDR3 comprises 11 residues. Germline lookup yields CDR1 LGHNT and CDR2 FRNRAP. This CDR3 is CASLYGNEQFF. Here the CDR3 DNA reads TGTGCTAGTCTCTACGGCAATGAGCAGTTCTTC.

This clone was observed a handful of times. The DNA of the CDR3 is TGTGCCAGCAGTTACATCGGGGGGACTGAAGCTTTCTTT. As protein: CASSYIGGTEAFF. The chain recombines TRBV6-5 with TRBJ1-1, with a tentative D call TRBD1 (5 bases). Germline V lookup: CDR1 MNHEY, CDR2 SVGAGI. This CDR3 region has 13 residues. Trimming cost V 2 bases and J 5 bases, with 9 bases left between them.

The chain combines TRBV11-2 with TRBJ1-2; weak D call: TRBD1 (6 bases). This CDR3 region has 14 residues. The germline V and J ends were trimmed by 5 bases and 5 bases, with 15 bases remaining between them. Germline V gene lookup returns CDR1 SGHAT and CDR2 FQNNGV. CDR3 in DNA: TGTGCCAGCAGCCCTCTTGACAGGCCGTATGGCTACACCTTC. Amino acids: CASSPLDRPYGYTF.

The chain combines TRBV5-1 with TRBJ2-3; 9 bases are a match to TRBD2. V lost 4 bases to trimming and J lost 2 bases; unmatched junction nucleotides: 8. Germline V gene lookup returns CDR1 SGHRS and CDR2 YFSETQ. This CDR3 is 16 amino acids long. The CDR3 DNA sequence: TGCGCCAGCAGCACGAGCGGGGGGCCCCCCACAGATACGCAGTATTTT. It translates to CASSTSGGPPTDTQYF. The variable domain in full, completed from reference TRBV5-1 and TRBJ2-3, reads KAGVTQTPRYLIKTRGQQVTLSCSPISGHRSVSWYQQTPGQGLQFLFEYFSETQRNKGNFPGRFSGRQFSNSRSEMNVSTLELGDSALYLCASSTSGGPPTDTQYFGPGTRLTVL.

The V call is TRBV4-1, the J call TRBJ2-1, with no clear D. Trimming took off 1 base at V and 6 bases at J, with 19 bases between the two ends. The germline V gene encodes CDR1 MGHRA and CDR2 YSYEKL. There are 17 residues in the CDR3. Here the CDR3 DNA reads TGCGCCAGCAGCCAAGGTTCGGCTAGGTCCGGGTTCAATGAGCAGTTCTTC. Encoded protein: CASSQGSARSGFNEQFF.

The rearrangement uses TRBV21-1 and TRBJ2-2; TRBD1, the D gene given by the table, was not confirmed from the DNA. TRBV21-1 is labeled a pseudogene. The CDR3 extends over 19 amino acids. CDR3 loop: CASSKALGQGAVNTGELFF. The CDR3 DNA reads as TGTGCCAGCAGCAAAGCGCTAGGACAGGGGGCAGTTAACACCGGGGAGCTGTTTTTT.

This chain links TRBV10-3 with TRBJ1-1, with D perhaps TRBD1 (6 bases). The germline V and J ends were trimmed by 2 bases and 7 bases, with 11 bases remaining between them. The germline gives CDR1 ENHRY, CDR2 SYGVKD. This CDR3 has 13 residues. The CDR3 coding sequence is TGTGCCATCAGTGAGAGTCAGGGGTTTGAAGCTTTCTTT. Its protein product is CAISESQGFEAFF.